This T cell receptor (beta chain) originates from a study of CD8 T cells in Susac syndrome. It was with random hexamers that about 0.45 to 1 ug RNA was reverse transcribed. A multiplex approach, immunoSEQ multiplex PCR, amplified TCR beta CDR3 across 54 Vbeta and 13 Jbeta. TCRdb recomputed calls from the immunoSEQ multiplex PCR reads with MiXCR, one row per CDR3 protein. The sample has approximately 76,000 distinct CDR3 sequences, roughly 95% seen once. The CDR3 is 14 residues long. Deletions cut 8 bases from V and 5 bases from J, with 19 bases between. Germline values: CDR1 LNHDA, CDR2 SQIVND (reference sequence). This clonotype was seen just once.

V usage is TRBV19 and J usage is TRBJ2-7; the D is unclear. This TCR was sampled from a human donor with multiple sclerosis. The sequenced sample consisted of CD8+ T cells from PBMCs. This chain's CDR3 is CASQPSAFSNEQYF. The CDR3 DNA sequence: TGTGCCAGTCAACCCTCGGCCTTTTCGAACGAGCAGTACTTC.